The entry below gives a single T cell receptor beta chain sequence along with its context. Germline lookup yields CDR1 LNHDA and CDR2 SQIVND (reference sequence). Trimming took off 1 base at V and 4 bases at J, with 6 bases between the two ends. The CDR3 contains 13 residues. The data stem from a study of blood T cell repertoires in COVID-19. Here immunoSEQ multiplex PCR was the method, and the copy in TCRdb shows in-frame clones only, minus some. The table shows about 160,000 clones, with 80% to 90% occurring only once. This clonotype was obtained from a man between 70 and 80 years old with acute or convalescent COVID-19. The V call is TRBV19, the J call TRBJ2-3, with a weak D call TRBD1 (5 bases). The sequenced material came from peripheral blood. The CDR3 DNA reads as TGTGCCAGTAGTATAGGGGGCGCAGATACGCAGTATTTT. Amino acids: CASSIGGADTQYF.